Sequencing of this T cell receptor (beta chain) was carried out in a study of blood T cell repertoires in COVID-19. V was shortened by 2 bases and J by 8 bases, with 6 bases between the two germline ends. Germline V gene data show CDR1 as SGHDT and CDR2 as YYEEEE. This CDR3 spans 11 amino acids. Profiled with immunoSEQ multiplex PCR; TCRdb holds only in-frame clones, not every one. This table holds tens of thousands of clones, roughly three quarters found once. The sequenced sample consisted of peripheral blood. This rearrangement joins TRBV5-6 to TRBJ2-3, with a possible D match to TRBD2 (6 bases). This sequence was found in a man between 65 and 80 years old with COVID-19, enrolled during active disease. CDR3 sequence reads: CASSFGSTQYF. The CDR3, as DNA: TGTGCCAGCAGCTTCGGGAGTACGCAGTATTTT.